This T cell receptor (beta chain) comes out of a study of T cell repertoires in cytomegalovirus infection. The V end lost 7 bases, the J end lost 2 bases, and 17 bases lay between the germline ends. The germline gives CDR1 MGHDK, CDR2 SYGVNS. This CDR3 comprises 16 residues. TCRdb re-called the reads with MiXCR, one entry per CDR3 protein. The sample lists roughly 500,000 distinct CDR3 sequences, around a third occurring once. This clonotype turned up a few times. The antigen is unknown. This rearrangement joins TRBV25-1 to TRBJ2-2, with D perhaps matching TRBD2 (6 bases). Material: cultured PBMCs, obtained from culture after CMV antigen stimulation. This TCR came from a human donor in good health (CMV status not recorded). Some clones in this sample may be carry-over from other donors' samples. Written as DNA, the CDR3 is TGTGCCAGCATGGGGAGACTAGTACCTAACACCGGGGAGCTGTTTTTT. It encodes CASMGRLVPNTGELFF. The full variable domain, in which reference TRBV25-1 and TRBJ2-2 provide the parts outside the CDR3, is EADIYQTPRYLVIGTGKKITLECSQTMGHDKMYWYQQDPGMELHLIHYSYGVNSTEKGDLSSESTVSRIRTEHFPLTLESARPSHTSQYLCASMGRLVPNTGELFFGEGSRLTVL.